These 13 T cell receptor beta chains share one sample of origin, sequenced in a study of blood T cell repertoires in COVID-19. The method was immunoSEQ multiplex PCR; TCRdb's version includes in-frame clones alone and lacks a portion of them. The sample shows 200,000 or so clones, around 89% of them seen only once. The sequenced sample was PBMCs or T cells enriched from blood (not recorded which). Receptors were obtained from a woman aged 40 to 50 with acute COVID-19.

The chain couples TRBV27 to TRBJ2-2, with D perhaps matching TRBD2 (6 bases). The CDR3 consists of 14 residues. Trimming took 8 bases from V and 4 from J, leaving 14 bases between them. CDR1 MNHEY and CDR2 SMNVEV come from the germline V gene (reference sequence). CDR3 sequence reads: CASSSERGTGELFF. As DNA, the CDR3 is TGTGCCAGCTCTAGCGAACGTGGCACCGGGGAGCTGTTTTTT.

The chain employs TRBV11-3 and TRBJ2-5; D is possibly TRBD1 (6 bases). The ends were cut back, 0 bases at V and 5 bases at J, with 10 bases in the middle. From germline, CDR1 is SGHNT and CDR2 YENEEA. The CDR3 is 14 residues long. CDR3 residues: CASSLDRGWETQYF. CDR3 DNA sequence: TGTGCCAGCAGCTTAGACAGGGGCTGGGAGACCCAGTACTTC.

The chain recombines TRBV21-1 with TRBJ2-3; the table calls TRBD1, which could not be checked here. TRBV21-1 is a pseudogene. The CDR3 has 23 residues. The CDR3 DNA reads TGTGCCAGCAGACTTAGGGTAGCTACAGTCATGCAAGATACGACAGTCATGCAAGATACGCAGTATTTT. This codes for CASRLRVATVMQDTTVMQDTQYF.

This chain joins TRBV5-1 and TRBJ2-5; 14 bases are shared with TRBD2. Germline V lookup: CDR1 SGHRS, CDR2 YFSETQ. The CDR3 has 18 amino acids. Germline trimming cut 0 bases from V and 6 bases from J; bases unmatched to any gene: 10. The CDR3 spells CASSLVPATSGRAKTQYF. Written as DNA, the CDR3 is TGCGCCAGCAGCTTGGTCCCCGCGACTAGCGGGAGGGCCAAGACCCAGTACTTC.

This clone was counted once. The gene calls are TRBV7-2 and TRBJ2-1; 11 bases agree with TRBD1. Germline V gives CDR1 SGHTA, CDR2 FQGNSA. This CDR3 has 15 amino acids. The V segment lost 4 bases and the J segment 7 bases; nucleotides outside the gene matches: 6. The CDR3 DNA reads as TGTGCCAGCAGCTCCCGGGACAGGGGGGTTAATGAGCAGTTCTTC. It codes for CASSSRDRGVNEQFF.

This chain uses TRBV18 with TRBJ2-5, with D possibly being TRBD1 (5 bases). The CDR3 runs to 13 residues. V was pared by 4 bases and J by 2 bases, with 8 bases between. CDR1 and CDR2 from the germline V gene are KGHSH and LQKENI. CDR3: CASSRSGQETQYF. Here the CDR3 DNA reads TGTGCCAGCTCACGCTCAGGGCAAGAGACCCAGTACTTC.

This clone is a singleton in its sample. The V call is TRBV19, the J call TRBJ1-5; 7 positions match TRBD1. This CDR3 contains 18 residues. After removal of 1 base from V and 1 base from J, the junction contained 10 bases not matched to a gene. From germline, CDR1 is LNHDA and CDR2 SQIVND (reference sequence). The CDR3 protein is CASSIVLQGMGSNQPQHF. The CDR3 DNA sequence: TGTGCCAGTAGTATAGTTTTACAGGGGATGGGAAGCAATCAGCCCCAGCATTTT.

CDR3 coding DNA: TGTGCCAGCAGCTTAGGAGTGACAGGCCCTTACAATCAGCCCCAGCATTTT. It specifies CASSLGVTGPYNQPQHF. The chain has TRBV7-6 and TRBJ1-5; tentatively, D is TRBD1 (6 bases). V was pared by 1 base and J by 3 bases, with 16 bases between. CDR3 length: 17 residues. Germline loops: CDR1 SGHVS, CDR2 FNYEAQ.

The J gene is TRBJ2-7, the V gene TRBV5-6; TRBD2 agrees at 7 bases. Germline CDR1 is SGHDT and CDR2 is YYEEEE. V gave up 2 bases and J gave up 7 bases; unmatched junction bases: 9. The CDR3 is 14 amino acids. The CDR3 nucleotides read TGTGCCAGCAGCTTAGGCAGGGAGGGTTGGGAGCAGTACTTC. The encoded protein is CASSLGREGWEQYF.

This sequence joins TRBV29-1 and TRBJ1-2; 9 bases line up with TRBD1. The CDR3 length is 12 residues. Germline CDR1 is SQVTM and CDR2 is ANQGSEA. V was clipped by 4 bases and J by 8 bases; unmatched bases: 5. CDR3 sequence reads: CSVGTGEEGYTF. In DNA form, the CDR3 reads TGCAGCGTTGGGACAGGGGAGGAAGGCTACACCTTC.

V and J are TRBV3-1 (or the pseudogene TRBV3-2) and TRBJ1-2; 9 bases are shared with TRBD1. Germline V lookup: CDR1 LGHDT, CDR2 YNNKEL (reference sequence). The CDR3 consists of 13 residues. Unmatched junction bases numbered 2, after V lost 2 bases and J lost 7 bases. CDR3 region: CASSQSTGGGYTF. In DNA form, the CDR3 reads TGTGCCAGCAGCCAATCGACAGGGGGTGGCTACACCTTC.

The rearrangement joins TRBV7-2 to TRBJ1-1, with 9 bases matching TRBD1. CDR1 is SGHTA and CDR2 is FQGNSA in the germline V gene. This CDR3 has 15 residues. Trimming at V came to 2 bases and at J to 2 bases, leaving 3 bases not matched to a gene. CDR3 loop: CASSLRTGANTEAFF. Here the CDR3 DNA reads TGTGCCAGCAGCTTAAGGACAGGGGCAAACACTGAAGCTTTCTTT.

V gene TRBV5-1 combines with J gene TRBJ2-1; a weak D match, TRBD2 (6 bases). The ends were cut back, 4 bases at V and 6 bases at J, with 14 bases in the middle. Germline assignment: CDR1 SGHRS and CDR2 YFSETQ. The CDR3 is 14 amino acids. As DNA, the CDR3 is TGCGCCAGCAGCACGGGACTTGGTCCCAATGAGCAGTTCTTC. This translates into CASSTGLGPNEQFF.